The subject of this entry is one T cell receptor beta chain. No antigen is known for it. This sample stems from a study of siplizumab effects on memory and regulatory T cells. Study-level points and caveats: Sequences below about 10^-5 frequency were poorly captured, and few alloreactive clones mapped to unstimulated subsets.

Sequencing was performed with immunoSEQ multiplex PCR; in TCRdb, only in-frame clones are kept and a portion is missing. The table shows tens of thousands of clones, with more than 85% occurring only once. Germline V gene lookup returns CDR1 SGHVS and CDR2 FQNEAQ. V lost 6 bases and J lost 3; bases outside the gene matches: 10. The CDR3 covers 15 residues. The sequenced sample was CD8+ T cells sorted from blood. The source of this sequence is a human donor in good health. V is TRBV7-8 and J is TRBJ1-1; TRBD1 aligns across 7 bases. CDR3 nucleotides: TGTGCCAGCAGGCTTTCGACAGGGTCACACACTGAAGCTTTCTTT. Its translation: CASRLSTGSHTEAFF.